This T cell receptor (beta chain) was captured by sequencing in a study of early T cells in non-severe SARS-CoV-2 infection. Study-wide background: Sequencing of unsorted whole blood was done on bulk RNA, leaving chains unpaired. Findings and limits, study-wide: Matching against VDJdb likely underestimated virus-specific expansions, favoring anti-spike CD8.

Details on this clonotype: Its antigen is still unknown.

TCRdb ran MiXCR on the 5' RACE reads and lists one entry per CDR3 protein. The top ten clones hold about 5.8% of a sample with around 67,000 distinct CDR3 sequences, about an eighth of them seen once. The V end lost 1 base, the J end lost 7 bases, and 11 bases lay between the germline ends. CDR3 length equals 12 residues. The germline V gene has CDR1 SQVTM and CDR2 ANQGSEA. The source was whole blood, collected at baseline. The clonotype was recovered from an adult who was a healthcare worker with PCR-confirmed SARS-CoV-2 infection or an uninfected control (not recorded which). This chain uses TRBV29-1 with TRBJ2-7; the D gene is possibly TRBD2 (6 bases). CDR3 bases: TGCAGCGTTGAAGTCGGGAGTGATGAGCAGTACTTC. The encoded protein is CSVEVGSDEQYF.